Below are 10 T cell receptor beta chains sequenced from a single sample in a study of blood T cell repertoires in COVID-19. Using immunoSEQ multiplex PCR, the repertoire was profiled, and TCRdb retains in-frame clones only, with some absent. The sample has more than 80,000 clones; approximately 87% are singletons. The sample taken for sequencing was peripheral blood. These receptors all come from a human donor with active COVID-19. The donor label of this sample is uncertain.

The rearrangement joins TRBV7-2 to TRBJ1-5; 10 bases map to TRBD1. The junction had 4 bases not matched to a gene; V was cut back by 1 base and J by 7 bases. The CDR3 length is 15 residues. CDR1 and CDR2 from the germline V gene are SGHTA and FQGNSA. CDR3 in DNA: TGTGCCAGCAGCTTAGGGGGGACAGGGGTACAGCCCCAGCATTTT. It is translated as CASSLGGTGVQPQHF.

V usage is TRBV5-5 and J usage is TRBJ2-3; 9 bases agree with TRBD2. The CDR3 runs to 17 residues. The germline CDR1 and CDR2 sequences are SGHKS and YYEKEE (reference sequence). With V trimmed by 0 bases and J by 3 bases, 8 bases remained unmatched. The CDR3, as DNA: TGTGCCAGCAGCTTGGGTGGCGGGGGGGCTAGGACAGATACGCAGTATTTT. Amino acid sequence: CASSLGGGGARTDTQYF.

V usage is TRBV7-2 and J usage is TRBJ1-2; 7 nucleotides line up with TRBD1. Germline V gives CDR1 SGHTA, CDR2 FQGNSA. This CDR3 contains 13 residues. With V trimmed by 1 base and J by 7 bases, 3 bases remained unmatched. The CDR3 loop reads CASSLDRGSGYTF. CDR3 in DNA: TGTGCCAGCAGCTTAGACAGGGGAAGTGGCTACACCTTC.

The rearrangement links TRBV14 to TRBJ1-2, with 7 bases aligning to TRBD1. The CDR3 extends over 15 amino acids. J was trimmed by 4 bases and V by 3 bases; bases with no gene match: 8. Germline CDR1 is SGHDN and CDR2 is FVKESK. This chain's CDR3 is CASSQWDSSPYGYTF. The CDR3 bases are TGTGCCAGCAGCCAGTGGGACAGTTCCCCCTATGGCTACACCTTC.

This clone was counted once. The genes are TRBV19 and TRBJ2-2; D uncertain. The CDR3 covers 15 residues. The germline V gene has CDR1 LNHDA and CDR2 SQIVND (reference sequence). Trimming stripped 2 bases from V and 0 bases from J, with 7 bases between. As DNA, the CDR3 is TGTGCCAGTAGTATACAGATCGCGAACACCGGGGAGCTGTTTTTT. This sequence encodes CASSIQIANTGELFF.

The rearrangement uses TRBV30 and TRBJ2-1, with TRBD2 matching 8 bases. J was trimmed by 2 bases and V by 1 base; bases with no gene match: 10. CDR1 and CDR2 from the germline V gene are GTSNPN and SVGIG (reference sequence). This CDR3 contains 17 residues. The CDR3 sequence is CAWSGGGTRATYNEQFF. As DNA, the CDR3 is TGTGCCTGGAGTGGAGGGGGGACTAGGGCTACCTACAATGAGCAGTTCTTC.

This clone has a handful of counts. The J gene is TRBJ2-1, the V gene TRBV6-2 or TRBV6-3; tentative D call: TRBD2 (6 bases). Per the germline V gene, CDR1 is MNHEY and CDR2 is SVGEGT. Trimming left V 5 bases short and J 4 bases short, with 18 bases between. There are 16 residues in the CDR3. This chain's CDR3 is CASSTLAGLAYNEQFF. CDR3 bases: TGTGCCAGCAGTACCCTTGCGGGATTGGCTTACAATGAGCAGTTCTTC.

The chain recombines TRBV6-4 with TRBJ2-2; D is possibly TRBD2 (5 bases). The CDR3 contains 13 residues. Germline CDR1 and CDR2: MRHNA and SNTAGT. The V end was cut by 4 bases, the J end by 5 bases, with 8 bases between. The CDR3 bases are TGTGCCAGCAGTGGGACTTCGACCGGGGAGCTGTTTTTT. Protein: CASSGTSTGELFF.

The V call is TRBV4-1, the J call TRBJ1-1, with D uncertain. V was pared by 0 bases and J by 4 bases, with 12 bases between. Germline V gives CDR1 MGHRA, CDR2 YSYEKL. This CDR3 region has 15 residues. The CDR3 protein is CASSQEMAVGTEAFF. CDR3 DNA sequence: TGCGCCAGCAGCCAAGAAATGGCGGTCGGCACTGAAGCTTTCTTT.

The chain combines TRBV3-1 (or the pseudogene TRBV3-2) with TRBJ1-1, with 7 bases matching TRBD1. CDR1 and CDR2 (germline): LGHDT, YNNKEL (reference sequence). Germline trimming cut 1 base from V and 3 bases from J; bases unmatched to any gene: 8. There are 16 residues in the CDR3. The CDR3 sequence: CASSQGRGRKDTEAFF. The CDR3 nucleotides are TGTGCCAGCAGCCAAGGGAGGGGGCGCAAGGACACTGAAGCTTTCTTT.